This is a list of T cell receptor beta chains from one sample in a study of glioma-infiltrating T cells after dendritic cell vaccination. Sequencing was performed with immunoSEQ multiplex PCR; in TCRdb, only in-frame clones are kept and a portion is missing. The sample holds 85,000 or so clones, about 85% seen once. The specimen comprised blood, sampled after dendritic cell vaccination. These TCRs come from a human donor with glioblastoma. The CDR3 runs from the conserved cysteine through the conserved F or W. Fields, in order: J gene, V gene, CDR3 protein.

>TRBJ2-3|TRBV2
CASLLVGTSGRVGTDTQYF
>TRBJ1-2|TRBV6-6
CASSYGEGSRLYGYTF
>TRBJ2-5|TRBV5-8
CASSFGQGKETQYF
>TRBJ1-4|TRBV28
CASSSGQTLEYEKLFF
>TRBJ2-3|TRBV4-1
CASSRGFTAGTSGPDTQYF
>TRBJ1-4|TRBV6-1
CASSEFRGTGIGNEKLFF
>TRBJ2-5|TRBV5-5
CASSSKLSGGGETQYF
>TRBJ1-5|TRBV6-5
CASSFTGTSNQPQHF
>TRBJ1-3|TRBV9
CASSVGEFRSPGNTIYF
>TRBJ2-7|TRBV6-5
CASSYGLAGVYEQYF
>TRBJ1-3|TRBV2
CASSVLGQSSGNTIYF
>TRBJ2-1|TRBV5-1
CASSFTPLADEQFF
>TRBJ2-3|TRBV5-4
CASSLSGGGDTQYF